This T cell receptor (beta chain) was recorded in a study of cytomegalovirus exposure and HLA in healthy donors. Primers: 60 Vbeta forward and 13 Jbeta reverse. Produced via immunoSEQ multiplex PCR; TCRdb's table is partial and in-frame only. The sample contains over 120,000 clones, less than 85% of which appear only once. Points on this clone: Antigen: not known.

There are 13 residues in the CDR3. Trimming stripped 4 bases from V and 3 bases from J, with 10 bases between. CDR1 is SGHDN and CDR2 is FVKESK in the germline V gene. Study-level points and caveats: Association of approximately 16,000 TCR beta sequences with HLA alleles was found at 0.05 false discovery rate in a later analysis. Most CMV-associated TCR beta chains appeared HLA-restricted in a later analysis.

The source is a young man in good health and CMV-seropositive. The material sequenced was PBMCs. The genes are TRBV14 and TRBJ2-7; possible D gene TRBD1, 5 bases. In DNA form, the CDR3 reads TGTGCCAGCAGCCCAGGGAACTACTACGAGCAGTACTTC. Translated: CASSPGNYYEQYF.